The 32 T cell receptor beta chains reported below all come from one sample, sequenced in a study of graft-versus-host responses after intestinal transplantation (dated by TCRdb to the early 2020s). The library was obtained by the immunoSEQ multiplex PCR assay. This is the immuneACCESS table as TCRdb keeps it, with only in-frame sequences that have V and J called. A part of the clones is gone; compared with another copy, unresolved V genes explain less than half, and the rest is unexplained. This sample is represented by tens of thousands of clones; roughly 90% of them were singletons. The top ten clonotypes cover about 6.7% of the sample. Sequenced material: bone marrow, taken approximately 740 days after intestinal transplantation. The receptor source for this set is a human patient who received an intestinal transplant, so some T cells may come from the graft donor.

J is TRBJ2-1 and V is TRBV6-5; D possibly corresponds to TRBD1 (5 bases). The germline V gene has CDR1 MNHEY and CDR2 SVGAGI. The CDR3 length is 14 residues. The V end was cut by 3 bases, the J end by 7 bases, with 13 bases between. In DNA, the CDR3 is TGTGCCAGCAGTTATCACCGCTCAGGGAATGAGCAGTTCTTC. Translated, it gives CASSYHRSGNEQFF.

The rearrangement uses TRBV27 and TRBJ2-3, with D tentatively TRBD1 (5 bases). Germline values: CDR1 MNHEY, CDR2 SMNVEV (reference sequence). The CDR3 has 12 amino acids. V was clipped by 4 bases and J by 6 bases, with 8 bases between them. Here the CDR3 DNA reads TGTGCCAGCAGTTCGACAGAGGATACGCAGTATTTT. It specifies CASSSTEDTQYF.

V gene TRBV10-3 combines with J gene TRBJ2-5; 10 nucleotides align to TRBD1. There are 14 residues in the CDR3. The germline gives CDR1 ENHRY, CDR2 SYGVKD. With V trimmed by 7 bases and J by 5 bases, 7 bases remained unmatched. The CDR3 sequence is CAINDRGRVETQYF. The CDR3, as DNA: TGTGCCATCAACGACAGGGGGCGGGTTGAGACCCAGTACTTC.

The V and J genes are TRBV10-3 and TRBJ1-2; D not resolved. The germline V and J ends were trimmed by 2 bases and 8 bases, with 12 bases remaining between them. Germline V gene data show CDR1 as ENHRY and CDR2 as SYGVKD. The CDR3 covers 13 residues. The CDR3 DNA sequence: TGTGCCATCAGTGAGGTTGAGGTTACCGGCTACACCTTC. This sequence encodes CAISEVEVTGYTF.

The chain has TRBV7-6 and TRBJ2-3; D is undetermined. This CDR3 comprises 16 residues. The germline CDR1 and CDR2 sequences are SGHVS and FNYEAQ. V was pared by 0 bases and J by 5 bases, with 15 bases between. CDR3 protein: CASSLAGIDLLDTQYF. The CDR3, as DNA: TGTGCCAGCAGCTTAGCTGGAATAGATCTACTAGATACGCAGTATTTT.

CDR3 amino acids: CASSLFSTGTSTDTQYF. The CDR3 nucleotides are TGTGCCAGCAGCTTATTTTCGACAGGGACTAGCACAGATACGCAGTATTTT. The genes are TRBV11-2 and TRBJ2-3; maybe TRBD1 (7 bases). Germline CDR1 and CDR2: SGHAT and FQNNGV. This CDR3 is 17 amino acids long. V lost 2 bases and J 0 bases, leaving 15 bases between the germline ends.

CDR3 loop: CSASRGNEQFF. CDR3 nucleotide sequence: TGCAGTGCTAGTAGGGGGAATGAGCAGTTCTTC. This chain uses TRBV20-1 with TRBJ2-1; perhaps TRBD1 as D (6 bases). The V gene's germline CDR1 is DFQATT and CDR2 SNEGSKA (reference sequence). Trimming pared 3 bases from V and 7 bases from J, leaving 7 bases between. The length of the CDR3 is 11 residues.

The chain links TRBV6-6 to TRBJ2-7; D unclear. Trimming cost V 4 bases and J 7 bases, with 8 bases left between them. The CDR3 is 11 residues long. Germline CDR1 reads MNHNY; CDR2 reads SVGAGI (reference sequence). The CDR3 here is CASSFGGEQYF. The CDR3 DNA sequence: TGTGCCAGCAGTTTTGGTGGGGAGCAGTACTTC.

The V and J genes are TRBV28 and TRBJ2-3; D not certain. CDR1 is MDHEN and CDR2 is SYDVKM in the germline V gene. V was shortened by 6 bases and J by 0 bases, with 7 bases between the two germline ends. The CDR3 extends over 13 amino acids. The CDR3 DNA sequence: TGTGCCAGCAGATCCGGGAGCACAGATACGCAGTATTTT. Translating gives CASRSGSTDTQYF. Full variable domain (remainder filled in from reference TRBV28 and TRBJ2-3): DVKVTQSSRYLVKRTGEKVFLECVQDMDHENMFWYRQDPGLGLRLIYFSYDVKMKEKGDIPEGYSVSREKKERFSLILESASTNQTSMYLCASRSGSTDTQYFGPGTRLTVL.

CDR3: CASSPHSGVYEQYF. The CDR3, as DNA: TGCGCCAGCAGCCCCCATTCAGGGGTTTACGAGCAGTACTTC. V usage is TRBV4-1 and J usage is TRBJ2-5, with a possible D match to TRBD1 (6 bases). Matching the DNA end better, TRBJ2-7 makes the J call doubtful. The CDR3 length is 14 residues. Germline loops: CDR1 MGHRA, CDR2 YSYEKL.

The chain is built from TRBV10-3 and TRBJ2-6; D possibly corresponds to TRBD1 (6 bases). The germline CDR1 and CDR2 sequences are ENHRY and SYGVKD. Deletions cut 0 bases from V and 0 bases from J, with 12 bases between. There are 18 residues in the CDR3. This chain's CDR3 is CAISESTDSYSGANVLTF. The DNA for the CDR3 is TGTGCCATCAGTGAGTCGACGGACAGTTACTCTGGGGCCAACGTCCTGACTTTC.

The chain couples TRBV7-3 to TRBJ2-7; 7 bases agree with TRBD1. Germline CDR1 reads SGHTA; CDR2 reads FQGTGA. The CDR3 is made up of 15 amino acids. Trimming took 0 bases from V and 5 from J; bases not matched to a gene: 7. The CDR3 DNA reads as TGTGCCAGCAGCTTAACAGGGGGCGCAGGCGACGAGCAGTACTTC. This translates into CASSLTGGAGDEQYF.

The chain joins TRBV4-2 to TRBJ1-5, with D tentatively TRBD1 (6 bases). The CDR3 is 15 amino acids. Trimming removed 3 bases at V and 5 bases at J, with 14 bases between. CDR1 is LGHNA and CDR2 is YNFKEQ in the germline V gene. This CDR3 reads CASSHRGGHDQPQHF. The CDR3 nucleotides read TGTGCCAGCAGCCACCGAGGGGGGCACGATCAGCCCCAGCATTTT.

The chain uses TRBV18 and TRBJ2-7; 9 bases line up with TRBD1. The CDR3 is made up of 14 amino acids. Germline lookup yields CDR1 KGHSH and CDR2 LQKENI. After removal of 4 bases from V and 0 bases from J, the junction contained 1 base not matched to a gene. The CDR3 protein is CASSRTGVSYEQYF. CDR3 nucleotide sequence: TGTGCCAGCTCACGGACAGGGGTCTCCTACGAGCAGTACTTC.

CDR3 in DNA: TGTGCCTGGATCGGCCCTACCCATGTTGGGGGTTCATGTAATGAGCAGTTCTTC. Translated: CAWIGPTHVGGSCNEQFF. The V call is TRBV30, the J call TRBJ2-1; D is perhaps TRBD1 or TRBD2 (5 bases each). The V end was cut by 4 bases, the J end by 7 bases, with 29 bases between. The germline V gene has CDR1 GTSNPN and CDR2 SVGIG (reference sequence). The CDR3 sequence is 18 residues long.

The chain links TRBV10-3 to TRBJ2-1; TRBD2 agrees at 12 bases. Trimming at V came to 10 bases and at J to 6 bases, leaving 7 bases not matched to a gene. This CDR3 is built from 14 residues. Germline values: CDR1 ENHRY, CDR2 SYGVKD. The CDR3 DNA sequence: TGTGCCACCCGCGGACTAGCGGGAACCAATGAGCAGTTCTTC. This translates into CATRGLAGTNEQFF.

The chain employs TRBV28 and TRBJ1-6; no definite D call. This CDR3 contains 14 residues. Per the germline V gene, CDR1 is MDHEN and CDR2 is SYDVKM. V was shortened by 2 bases and J by 10 bases, with 12 bases between the two germline ends. This CDR3 reads CASSLRYRFSPLHF. CDR3 DNA sequence: TGTGCCAGCAGTTTACGTTACAGATTCTCACCCCTCCACTTT.

The chain carries TRBV9 and TRBJ2-1; D is unresolved. This CDR3 contains 13 residues. Germline V CDR1 and CDR2: SGDLS, YYNGEE. Deletions cut 0 bases from V and 7 bases from J, with 8 bases between. The CDR3 region is CASSVGEGNEQFF. The CDR3 DNA reads TGTGCCAGCAGCGTAGGTGAAGGGAATGAGCAGTTCTTC.

The chain couples TRBV9 to TRBJ2-7; D not certain. CDR3 size: 15 residues. V lost 6 bases, J lost 4 bases, and 20 bases lay in between. Germline V gives CDR1 SGDLS, CDR2 YYNGEE. CDR3 sequence (DNA): TGTGCCAGCACCCCCGGTAGCTTTAGCAGTTACGAGCAGTACTTC. Amino acids: CASTPGSFSSYEQYF. Supplemented by reference TRBV9 and TRBJ2-7, the full variable domain reads DSGVTQTPKHLITATGQRVTLRCSPRSGDLSVYWYQQSLDQGLQFLIQYYNGEERAKGNILERFSAQQFPDLHSELNLSSLELGDSALYFCASTPGSFSSYEQYFGPGTRLTVT.

V and J are TRBV19 and TRBJ1-6, with TRBD1 as a possible D gene (5 bases). Trimming took 1 base from V and 5 from J, leaving 12 bases between them. Germline CDR1 and CDR2: LNHDA and SQIVND (reference sequence). CDR3 length: 16 amino acids. The CDR3 sequence: CASSIAPDRNNSPLHF. As DNA, the CDR3 is TGTGCCAGTAGTATAGCCCCAGACAGAAATAATTCACCCCTCCACTTT.

The rearrangement links TRBV6-1 to TRBJ2-5; the match to TRBD2 covers 11 bases. Germline V lookup: CDR1 MNHNS, CDR2 SASEGT. After removal of 7 bases from V and 5 bases from J, the junction contained 3 bases not matched to a gene. The CDR3 length is 13 residues. CDR3 bases: TGTGCCAGCATACGACTAGCGGGGGAGACCCAGTACTTC. Protein product: CASIRLAGETQYF.

The V and J genes are TRBV5-1 and TRBJ2-1; maybe TRBD2 (5 bases). Deletions cut 6 bases from V and 3 bases from J, with 16 bases between. The CDR3 runs 15 residues. Germline V CDR1 and CDR2: SGHRS, YFSETQ. This chain's CDR3 is CASTLALGDYNEQFF. The CDR3 region has the DNA TGCGCCAGCACCCTAGCCCTCGGTGACTACAATGAGCAGTTCTTC.

This clone was detected a few times. The rearrangement links TRBV9 to TRBJ2-7, with 7 bases lining up with TRBD2. The ends lost 2 bases at V and 6 bases at J; junction bases unmatched: 5. Germline V gene lookup returns CDR1 SGDLS and CDR2 YYNGEE. The CDR3 extends over 13 amino acids. The CDR3 spells CASSVLAGGEQYF. CDR3 nucleotide sequence: TGTGCCAGCAGCGTTTTAGCGGGCGGCGAGCAGTACTTC.

The chain couples TRBV6-1 to TRBJ2-3; TRBD2 aligns across 12 bases. Germline CDR1 MNHNS, CDR2 SASEGT. V gave up 0 bases and J gave up 2 bases; unmatched junction bases: 6. This CDR3 is 18 amino acids long. In DNA, the CDR3 is TGTGCCAGCAGTGAAGCGCGAGGACTAGCGGGGTTCACAGATACGCAGTATTTT. This gives the protein CASSEARGLAGFTDTQYF.

In its sample, this clone was seen a few times. The rearrangement uses TRBV7-9 and TRBJ1-1, with D maybe TRBD1 (5 bases). CDR1 is SEHNR and CDR2 is FQNEAQ in the germline V gene (reference sequence). The CDR3 sequence is 14 residues long. The V and J ends lost 7 bases and 1 base respectively, with 13 bases between them. The CDR3 DNA follows: TGTGCCAGCATGCCTTCAGGGACGAACACTGAAGCTTTCTTT. It translates to CASMPSGTNTEAFF.

This clone has just one count. This chain connects TRBV27 to TRBJ2-2, with a possible D match to TRBD2 (5 bases). The CDR3 spans 15 residues. Trimming cost V 7 bases and J 4 bases, with 16 bases left between them. Germline V gene lookup returns CDR1 MNHEY and CDR2 SMNVEV (reference sequence). CDR3 region: CASNDGGFRTGELFF. DNA of the CDR3: TGTGCCAGCAATGATGGAGGTTTTCGCACCGGGGAGCTGTTTTTT.

CDR3 bases: TGTGCCAGCAGCTTAATACCCCGTAACACAGATACGCAGTATTTT. This encodes CASSLIPRNTDTQYF. V and J are TRBV11-2 and TRBJ2-3, with D unresolved. Per germline, CDR1 SGHAT and CDR2 FQNNGV. Trimming cost V 2 bases and J 2 bases, with 11 bases left between them. This CDR3 comprises 15 residues.

This clone was detected only once. The chain employs TRBV4-2 and TRBJ2-2; a weak D match, TRBD2 (5 bases). Germline CDR1 LGHNA, CDR2 YNFKEQ. V was cut by 1 base and J by 2 bases, with 14 bases left in between. CDR3 length: 17 residues. The CDR3 here is CASSQVLGGSNTGELFF. The CDR3, as DNA: TGTGCCAGCAGCCAAGTGTTAGGAGGTTCCAACACCGGGGAGCTGTTTTTT.

This chain uses TRBV7-2 with TRBJ1-1, with D possibly matching TRBD1 (6 bases). Germline CDR1 is SGHTA and CDR2 is FQGNSA. The CDR3 has 16 residues. V was trimmed by 5 bases and J by 6 bases, leaving 22 bases between them. DNA for the CDR3: TGTGCCAGCAGCGACTCAGCCTCGGACAGTTCGTCTGAAGCTTTCTTT. As protein: CASSDSASDSSSEAFF.

This sequence joins TRBV2 and TRBJ2-7; tentatively, D is TRBD1 (5 bases). Germline V gene data show CDR1 as SNHLY and CDR2 as FYNNEI. CDR3 size: 15 residues. V dropped 4 bases and J dropped 2 bases, with 15 bases sitting between them. The CDR3 spells CASSGIIPGTYEQYF. The CDR3 DNA reads TGTGCCAGCAGTGGGATAATACCAGGGACCTACGAGCAGTACTTC.

The V gene is TRBV27, the J gene TRBJ2-7, with TRBD1 identical over 7 bases. CDR1 and CDR2 from the germline V gene are MNHEY and SMNVEV (reference sequence). The CDR3 spans 14 residues. The ends lost 6 bases at V and 1 base at J; junction bases unmatched: 6. CDR3 sequence (DNA): TGTGCCAGCAGGCCCAGACAGGGATCCTACGAGCAGTACTTC. It codes for CASRPRQGSYEQYF.

The chain uses TRBV19 and TRBJ1-3, with D possibly being TRBD1 (5 bases). The CDR3 is made up of 13 amino acids. The germline gives CDR1 LNHDA, CDR2 SQIVND (reference sequence). V lost 6 bases and J 2 bases, leaving 8 bases between the germline ends. The CDR3: CASRRGAGNTIYF. Written as DNA, the CDR3 is TGTGCCAGTAGGAGGGGTGCTGGAAACACCATATATTTT.